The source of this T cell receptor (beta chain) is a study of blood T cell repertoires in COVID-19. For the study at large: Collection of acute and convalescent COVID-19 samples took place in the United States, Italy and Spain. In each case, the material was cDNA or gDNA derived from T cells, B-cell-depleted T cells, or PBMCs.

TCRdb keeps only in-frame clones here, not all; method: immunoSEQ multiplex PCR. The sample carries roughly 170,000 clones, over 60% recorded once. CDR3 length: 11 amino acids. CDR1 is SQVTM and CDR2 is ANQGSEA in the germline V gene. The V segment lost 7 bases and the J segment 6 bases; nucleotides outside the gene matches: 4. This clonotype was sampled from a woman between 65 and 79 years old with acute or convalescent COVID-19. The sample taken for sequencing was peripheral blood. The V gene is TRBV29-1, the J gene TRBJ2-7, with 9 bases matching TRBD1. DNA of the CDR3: TGCAGCGCTGGACAGGGGAGCGAGCAGTACTTC. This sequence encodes CSAGQGSEQYF.